The 6 T cell receptor beta chains below were found in one sample sequenced in a study of blood T cell repertoires in COVID-19. TCRdb's copy holds only in-frame clones and misses some; the assay was immunoSEQ multiplex PCR. The sample records hundreds of thousands of clones, 70% to 90% being singletons. Sequenced input: peripheral blood. These receptors all come from a man in his sixties with acute or convalescent COVID-19.

This clone was found once. V is TRBV20-1 and J is TRBJ1-4, with a tentative D call TRBD1 (6 bases). This CDR3 comprises 14 residues. The germline CDR1 and CDR2 sequences are DFQATT and SNEGSKA (reference sequence). V was clipped by 3 bases and J by 4 bases, with 12 bases between them. CDR3 coding DNA: TGCAGTGCTAGTGGTGGGGGCTTTAATGAAAAACTGTTTTTT. As protein: CSASGGGFNEKLFF.

The J gene is TRBJ2-3, the V gene TRBV19; D is possibly TRBD1 (6 bases). Trimming shortened V by 6 bases and J by 2 bases, and 21 bases separated the two germline ends. Germline lookup yields CDR1 LNHDA and CDR2 SQIVND (reference sequence). CDR3 length: 17 amino acids. CDR3 coding DNA: TGTGCCAGTAGCCGGACAGCCACGCCGCTAGCCACAGATACGCAGTATTTT. It translates to CASSRTATPLATDTQYF.

A single count supports this clone. The chain couples TRBV5-4 to TRBJ1-4; D gene ambiguous. Germline CDR1 SGHNT, CDR2 YYREEE (reference sequence). The V end lost 3 bases, the J end lost 6 bases, and 15 bases lay between the germline ends. CDR3 size: 15 residues. CDR3 nucleotide sequence: TGTGCCAGCAGCTCCCTCGGCGGGAACCATGAAAAACTGTTTTTT. This translates into CASSSLGGNHEKLFF.

This chain connects TRBV14 to TRBJ2-7; 9 bases map to TRBD1. Unmatched junction bases numbered 6, after V lost 0 bases and J lost 3 bases. The germline CDR1 and CDR2 sequences are SGHDN and FVKESK. The length of the CDR3 is 16 residues. Here the CDR3 DNA reads TGTGCCAGCAGCCAAGATCAAGGACAGGGGATCTACGAGCAGTACTTC. Translation: CASSQDQGQGIYEQYF.

In DNA form, the CDR3 reads TGTGCCAGCTCCATCACAGACAGCTACTACAATGAGCAGTTCTTC. It translates to CASSITDSYYNEQFF. This chain connects TRBV18 to TRBJ2-1, with D possibly being TRBD1 (5 bases). This CDR3 has 15 amino acids. Trimming pared 6 bases from V and 3 bases from J, leaving 15 bases between. CDR1 KGHSH and CDR2 LQKENI come from the germline V gene.

The V and J genes are TRBV13 and TRBJ1-6; D possibly corresponds to TRBD1 (5 bases). Germline V gene sequence: CDR1 PRHDT, CDR2 FYEKMQ (reference sequence). There are 15 residues in the CDR3. V was cut by 2 bases and J by 5 bases, with 10 bases left in between. The CDR3, as DNA: TGTGCCAGCAGCTTAACTACAGGCAATAATTCACCCCTCCACTTT. Its protein product is CASSLTTGNNSPLHF.